The clone carrying this T cell receptor beta chain was counted only a few times. No antigen is known for it. This entry belongs to a study of T-cell memory formation after mild COVID-19. 5'RACE with constant-segment primers built TCRalpha and TCRbeta cDNA libraries with UMIs. TCRdb reprocessed the 5' RACE reads with MiXCR, giving one entry per CDR3 protein. The sample includes some 410,000 distinct CDR3 sequences, around 22% of them seen just once. Study-level findings and limits: Whereas later expanders leaned CD4+, clones contracting day 15 to 85 showed a balanced CD4/CD8 makeup.

The receptor was derived from an adult woman who had mild COVID-19 (a few samples of this study predate the infection). Cell type and time point are not known. The sequencing input was PBMCs or a T cell subset sorted from them (not recorded which).

The CDR3 sequence is CASSAKILSDTQYF. CDR3 in DNA: TGTGCCAGCAGCGCCAAAATTTTATCAGATACGCAGTATTTT. The chain carries TRBV9 and TRBJ2-3; D gene ambiguous. V lost 3 bases to trimming and J lost 4 bases, with 12 bases between them. Germline CDR1 and CDR2: SGDLS and YYNGEE. This CDR3 comprises 14 residues.